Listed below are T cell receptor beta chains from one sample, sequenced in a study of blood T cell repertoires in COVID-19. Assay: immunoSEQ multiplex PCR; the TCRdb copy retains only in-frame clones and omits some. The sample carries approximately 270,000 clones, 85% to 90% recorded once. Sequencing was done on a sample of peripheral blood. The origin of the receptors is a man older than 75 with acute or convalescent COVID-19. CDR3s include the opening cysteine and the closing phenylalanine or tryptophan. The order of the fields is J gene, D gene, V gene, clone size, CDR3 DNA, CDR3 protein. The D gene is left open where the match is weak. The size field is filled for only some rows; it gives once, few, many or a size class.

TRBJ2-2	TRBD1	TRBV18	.	TGTGCCAGCTCATCGACAGGGGCCCCGAACACCGGGGAGCTGTTTTTT	CASSSTGAPNTGELFF
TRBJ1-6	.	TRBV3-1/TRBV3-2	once	TGTGCCAGCAGCCAAGTCGAAGCGTCACCCCTCCACTTT	CASSQVEASPLHF
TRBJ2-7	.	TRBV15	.	TGTGCCACCAGCAATTACCGGGGAACCTCCTACGAGCAGTACTTC	CATSNYRGTSYEQYF
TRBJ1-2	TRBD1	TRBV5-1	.	TGCGCCAGCAGCAGGGGGACAGGGGAGACGTTTGGCTACACCTTC	CASSRGTGETFGYTF
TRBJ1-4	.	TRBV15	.	TGTGCCACCAGCAGAGGGGTTCAGGGCGAAAAACTGTTTTTT	CATSRGVQGEKLFF
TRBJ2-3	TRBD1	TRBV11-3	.	TGTGCCAGCAGCTTAGGAACAGGGGCGGCTACGCAGTATTTT	CASSLGTGAATQYF
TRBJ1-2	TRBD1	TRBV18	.	TGTGCCAGCTCACACCGGGACAGGGGCTATGGCTACACCTTC	CASSHRDRGYGYTF
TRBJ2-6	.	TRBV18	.	TGTGCCAGCTCACCCTTAAGAAGGGAGCCCTTTAAAACCGCCTCTTCTGGGGCCAACGTCCTGACTTTC	CASSPLRREPFKTASSGANVLTF
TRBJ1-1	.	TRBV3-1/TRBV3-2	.	TGTGCCAGCAGCCAAACCCCAGGGGTGGGCACTGAAGCTTTCTTT	CASSQTPGVGTEAFF
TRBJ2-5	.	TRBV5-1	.	TGCGCCAGCAGCTTGGCCGGCAGGGTAGGAGAGACCCAGTACTTC	CASSLAGRVGETQYF
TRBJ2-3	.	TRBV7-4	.	TGTGCCAGCAGCTTAGAATCGGCCAGGGAGGTCACAGATACGCAGTATTTT	CASSLESAREVTDTQYF
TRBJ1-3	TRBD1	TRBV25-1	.	TGTGCCAGCAGTTTCCAGGGGGCGGACACCATATATTTT	CASSFQGADTIYF
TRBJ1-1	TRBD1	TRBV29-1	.	TGCAGCGTTGTAACAGGGGCCACTGAAGCTTTCTTT	CSVVTGATEAFF
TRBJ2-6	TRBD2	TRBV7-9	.	TGTGCCAGCAACCAAAGGGAGGGCCCCCAGTCTGGGGCCAACGTCCTGACTTTC	CASNQREGPQSGANVLTF
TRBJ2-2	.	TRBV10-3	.	TGTGCCATCAGCCTCGGGGGGCCGGACACCGGGGAGCTGTTTTTT	CAISLGGPDTGELFF
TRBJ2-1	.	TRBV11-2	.	TGTGCCAGCAGCAACCCAGCTAGCGCTCACAATGAGCAGTTCTTC	CASSNPASAHNEQFF
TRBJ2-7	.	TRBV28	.	TGTGCCAGCAGCGATCTATCGGAGCAGTACTTC	CASSDLSEQYF
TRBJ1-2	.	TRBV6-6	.	TGTGCCAGCAGTCCGGGAGGAGGCTACACCTTC	CASSPGGGYTF
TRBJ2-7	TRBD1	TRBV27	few	TGTGCCAGCGGCCTCACCAGGGGGTACGAGCAGTACTTC	CASGLTRGYEQYF
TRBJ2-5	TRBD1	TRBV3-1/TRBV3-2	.	TGTGCCAGCAGCCAGTTGACCGGCTTATTGGGACAGGCGCTGGGGACCCAGTACTTC	CASSQLTGLLGQALGTQYF
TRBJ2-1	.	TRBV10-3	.	TGTGCCATCAGTGGTCCAGGCATATATGAGCAGTTCTTC	CAISGPGIYEQFF
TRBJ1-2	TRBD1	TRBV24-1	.	TGTGCCACCAGTGTAGGACAGGGAGGCGGCTACACCTTC	CATSVGQGGGYTF
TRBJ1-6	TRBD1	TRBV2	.	TGTGCCAGCAAGTTGGACAGGGCGGGAAATTCACCCCTCCACTTT	CASKLDRAGNSPLHF
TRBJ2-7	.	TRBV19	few	TGTGCCAGTAGTATCGGGCAGGGGTTCTACGAGCAGTACTTC	CASSIGQGFYEQYF
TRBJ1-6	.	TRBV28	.	TGTGCCAGCAGTTTAGCAGGCCCCCAGAATTCACCCCTCCACTTT	CASSLAGPQNSPLHF
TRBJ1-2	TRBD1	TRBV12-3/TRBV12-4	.	TGTGCCAGCAGGACAGGGGGATCCCGGGGCTACACCTTC	CASRTGGSRGYTF
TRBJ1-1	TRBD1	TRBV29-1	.	TGCAGCGTTGAGGCAGGGGGGATCGCCACTGAAGCTTTCTTT	CSVEAGGIATEAFF
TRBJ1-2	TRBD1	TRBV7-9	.	TGTGCCAGCAGCAACCGACAGGGGAACGATGGCTACACCTTC	CASSNRQGNDGYTF
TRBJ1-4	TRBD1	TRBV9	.	TGTGCCAGCAGCGTCAGGGGACAGCGAGATGAAAAACTGTTTTTT	CASSVRGQRDEKLFF
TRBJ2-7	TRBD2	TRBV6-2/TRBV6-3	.	TGTGCCAGCAGTTGGCGGACTAGCGGGAGGGAGGAGCAGTACTTC	CASSWRTSGREEQYF
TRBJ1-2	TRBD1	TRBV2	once	TGTGCCAGCAGTTTCTCACAGGGGTATAACTATGGCTACACCTTC	CASSFSQGYNYGYTF
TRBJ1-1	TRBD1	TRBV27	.	TGTGCCAGCAGTTCCCCTCGGGGACAGGGTAAATCTGAAGCTTTCTTT	CASSSPRGQGKSEAFF
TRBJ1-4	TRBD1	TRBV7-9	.	TGTGCCAGCAGCCCACCCGGGACAGGGAACGAAAAACTGTTTTTT	CASSPPGTGNEKLFF
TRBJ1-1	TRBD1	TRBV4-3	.	TGCGCCAGCAGCCAGGGACAGGGGGGGACTGAAGCTTTCTTT	CASSQGQGGTEAFF
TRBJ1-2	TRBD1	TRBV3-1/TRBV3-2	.	TGTGCCAGCCGACGCGGGACAGGGAACTATGGCTACACCTTC	CASRRGTGNYGYTF
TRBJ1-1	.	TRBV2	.	TGTGCCAGCGATAAGGGACACCCAAATGAAGCTTTCTTT	CASDKGHPNEAFF
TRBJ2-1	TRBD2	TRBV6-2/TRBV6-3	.	TGTGCCAGCAGCCATTGGACTAGCGGGAGAGTGGATGAGCAGTTCTTC	CASSHWTSGRVDEQFF
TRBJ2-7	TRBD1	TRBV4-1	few	TGCGCCAGCAGCCTTCGGACAGGGATCGACGAGCAGTACTTC	CASSLRTGIDEQYF
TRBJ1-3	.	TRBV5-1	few	TGCGCCAGCAGCTTGGCCTCAGATGCCTCTGGAAACACCATATATTTT	CASSLASDASGNTIYF
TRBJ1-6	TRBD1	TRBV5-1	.	TGCGCCAGCAGCTCCGACAGGGGGCCCAATTCACCCCTCCACTTT	CASSSDRGPNSPLHF
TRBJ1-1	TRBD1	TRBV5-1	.	TGCGCCAGCAGCTGGGGGGACAGGGCGTCGTCTGAAGCTTTCTTT	CASSWGDRASSEAFF
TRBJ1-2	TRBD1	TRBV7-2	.	TGTGCCAGCAGCTTAGGACAGGGGGCTGACTATGGCTACACCTTC	CASSLGQGADYGYTF
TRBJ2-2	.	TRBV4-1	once	TGCGCCAGCAGCCAAGGAGGACAGCCGAGCACCGGGGAGCTGTTTTTT	CASSQGGQPSTGELFF
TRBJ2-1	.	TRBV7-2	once	TGTGCCAGCAGCTTTGTGGCTAGCCGCCTCTCCTACAATGAGCAGTTCTTC	CASSFVASRLSYNEQFF
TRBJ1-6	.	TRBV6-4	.	TGTGCCAGCAGTGACTCGAGTGGCGGGGGTGGAAATTCACCCCTCCACTTT	CASSDSSGGGGNSPLHF
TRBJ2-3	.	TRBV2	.	TGTGCCAGCATGACCTTTCTTAGCGCCCTGGGTGAGCAGTATTTT	CASMTFLSALGEQYF
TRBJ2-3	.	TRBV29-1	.	TGCAGCGTTAAGCCGACGCGGGCAGATACGCAGTATTTT	CSVKPTRADTQYF
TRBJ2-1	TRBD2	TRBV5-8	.	TGTGCCAGCAGCTCCGGACTAGCCTCCTACAATGAGCAGTTCTTC	CASSSGLASYNEQFF
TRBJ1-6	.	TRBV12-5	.	TGTGCTAGTGGGGAGCCTCGGACCTATAATTCACCCCTCCACTTT	CASGEPRTYNSPLHF
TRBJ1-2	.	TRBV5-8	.	TGTGCCAGCAGCTTGGGAGTGGTAGAAACAGCTCCCTTCTATGGCTACACCTTC	CASSLGVVETAPFYGYTF
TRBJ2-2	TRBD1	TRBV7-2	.	TGTGCCAGCAGCCAAACAGGGGCGAACACCGGGGAGCTGTTTTTT	CASSQTGANTGELFF
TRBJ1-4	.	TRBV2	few	TGTGCCAGCAGGGTGGACAGACTCAGGGAAAAACTGTTTTTT	CASRVDRLREKLFF
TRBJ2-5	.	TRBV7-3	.	TGTGCCAGCAGCTTAAACAGCCAGGAGACCCAGTACTTC	CASSLNSQETQYF
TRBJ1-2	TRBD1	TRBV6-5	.	TGTGCCAGCAGTTACTCGAGTCTGGGCAGGGGGCAAGGCTACACCTTC	CASSYSSLGRGQGYTF
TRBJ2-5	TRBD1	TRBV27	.	TGTGCCAGCAGACCCGGGACAGGGTTTCGAGAGACCCAGTACTTC	CASRPGTGFRETQYF
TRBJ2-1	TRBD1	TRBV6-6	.	TGTGCCAGCAGCCTCCGGGACAGGGGATTTAGTGAGCAGTTCTTC	CASSLRDRGFSEQFF
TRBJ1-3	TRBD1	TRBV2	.	TGTGCCAGCAGTGAGGAACAGGGGAGCGGAAACACCATATATTTT	CASSEEQGSGNTIYF
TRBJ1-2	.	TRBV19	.	TGTGCCAGTAGTATAGAGGTTGCCGGAGGGGAAAGCTACACCTTC	CASSIEVAGGESYTF
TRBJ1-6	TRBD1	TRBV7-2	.	TGTGCCAGCAGCTTAGCTCCCTACAGGGGGCGAGGGAATTCACCCCTCCACTTT	CASSLAPYRGRGNSPLHF